Presented here are 19 T cell receptor beta chains from one specimen sequenced in a study of blood T cell repertoires in COVID-19. The table came from immunoSEQ multiplex PCR; TCRdb's copy has only in-frame clones and leaves some out. This repertoire shows some 270,000 clones, approximately 90% found once; its top ten account for about 3%. Sequences were obtained from PBMCs or T cells enriched from blood (not recorded which). These receptors were obtained from a man aged 35 to 55 who had been exposed to COVID-19.

This chain connects TRBV7-9 to TRBJ2-7; no clear D. The germline V and J ends were trimmed by 5 bases and 3 bases, with 8 bases remaining between them. This CDR3 comprises 12 residues. Germline-derived CDR1 and CDR2 are SEHNR and FQNEAQ (reference sequence). The CDR3 region has the DNA TGTGCCAGCAGCCCCCAAAACTACGAGCAGTACTTC. It translates to CASSPQNYEQYF.

The gene calls are TRBV18 and TRBJ2-3, with a weak D call TRBD1 (6 bases). V was pared by 3 bases and J by 2 bases, with 12 bases between. This CDR3 is 15 amino acids long. Looked up from germline, CDR1 is KGHSH and CDR2 is LQKENI. The CDR3 DNA reads as TGTGCCAGCTCACCCGGGACACCTTACACAGATACGCAGTATTTT. Translation: CASSPGTPYTDTQYF.

The chain uses TRBV15 and TRBJ2-7; 8 bases match TRBD2. Germline loops: CDR1 LNHNV, CDR2 YYDKDF (reference sequence). The junction had 13 bases not matched to a gene; V was cut back by 5 bases and J by 4 bases. There are 16 residues in the CDR3. The CDR3: CATSARWREERYEQYF. The CDR3 DNA sequence: TGTGCCACCAGCGCCAGGTGGCGGGAGGAAAGGTACGAGCAGTACTTC.

The chain is built from TRBV7-2 and TRBJ2-5, with D possibly matching TRBD1 (5 bases). The CDR3 runs to 14 residues. The V gene lost 1 base and the J gene lost 7 bases, with 13 bases spanning the gap. CDR1 and CDR2 from the germline V gene are SGHTA and FQGNSA. CDR3 loop: CASSLGTSVRTQYF. The CDR3, as DNA: TGTGCCAGCAGCTTAGGGACATCCGTCAGGACCCAGTACTTC. The full variable domain, with the rest looked up from reference TRBV7-2 and TRBJ2-5, is GAGVSQSPSNKVTEKGKDVELRCDPISGHTALYWYRQSLGQGLEFLIYFQGNSAPDKSGLPSDRFSAERTGGSVSTLTIQRTQQEDSAVYLCASSLGTSVRTQYFGPGTRLLVL.

This chain joins TRBV5-1 and TRBJ2-1; weak D call: TRBD1 (7 bases). This CDR3 spans 15 amino acids. From germline, CDR1 is SGHRS and CDR2 YFSETQ. V dropped 0 bases and J dropped 8 bases, with 15 bases sitting between them. The CDR3 DNA is TGCGCCAGCAGCTTGGCAGGGGGGTTGGGGGATGAGCAGTTCTTC. This translates into CASSLAGGLGDEQFF.

V usage is TRBV15 and J usage is TRBJ1-5, with D unclear. Germline V gene lookup returns CDR1 LNHNV and CDR2 YYDKDF (reference sequence). The CDR3 is 12 residues long. V was pared by 2 bases and J by 8 bases, with 7 bases between. As DNA, the CDR3 is TGTGCCACCAGCAGACTCGGGAAGCCCCAGCATTTT. Amino acids: CATSRLGKPQHF. Combining the CDR3 with reference TRBV15 and TRBJ1-5 gives the whole variable domain DAMVIQNPRYQVTQFGKPVTLSCSQTLNHNVMYWYQQKSSQAPKLLFHYYDKDFNNEADTPDNFQSRRPNTSFCFLDIRSPGLGDTAMYLCATSRLGKPQHFGDGTRLSIL.

The rearrangement uses TRBV9 and TRBJ2-5, with 7 bases matching TRBD2. The CDR3 is made up of 14 amino acids. Per germline, CDR1 SGDLS and CDR2 YYNGEE. V gave up 2 bases and J gave up 4 bases; unmatched junction bases: 5. This CDR3 is CASSVGGDRETQYF. The DNA for the CDR3 is TGTGCCAGCAGCGTGGGGGGGGACCGAGAGACCCAGTACTTC.

The chain employs TRBV6-2 or TRBV6-3 and TRBJ1-1; D is undetermined. Trimming took 4 bases from V and 4 from J, leaving 4 bases between them. The CDR3 totals 11 residues. Germline V gene sequence: CDR1 MNHEY, CDR2 SVGEGT. The CDR3 DNA follows: TGTGCCAGCAGTTTCGGCACTGAAGCTTTCTTT. Protein: CASSFGTEAFF.

The chain carries TRBV9 and TRBJ2-3; D is perhaps TRBD1 (5 bases). CDR3 size: 15 residues. The V end lost 3 bases, the J end lost 0 bases, and 11 bases lay between the germline ends. Germline V gives CDR1 SGDLS, CDR2 YYNGEE. Here the CDR3 reads CASSATGSSTDTQYF. CDR3 nucleotide sequence: TGTGCCAGCAGCGCCACAGGATCTAGCACAGATACGCAGTATTTT. The variable domain in full, with the rest retrieved from reference TRBV9 and TRBJ2-3, is DSGVTQTPKHLITATGQRVTLRCSPRSGDLSVYWYQQSLDQGLQFLIQYYNGEERAKGNILERFSAQQFPDLHSELNLSSLELGDSALYFCASSATGSSTDTQYFGPGTRLTVL.

This chain links TRBV7-3 with TRBJ2-1; D might be TRBD2 (6 bases). V was shortened by 4 bases and J by 4 bases, with 17 bases between the two germline ends. CDR1 and CDR2 (germline): SGHTA, FQGTGA. The CDR3 loop spans 16 amino acids. CDR3: CASSSLPGSRYNEQFF. Here the CDR3 DNA reads TGTGCCAGCAGCTCTCTCCCCGGGAGCAGATACAATGAGCAGTTCTTC.

The chain carries TRBV5-4 and TRBJ2-5, with 12 bases identical to TRBD2. The germline CDR1 and CDR2 sequences are SGHNT and YYREEE (reference sequence). The CDR3 runs to 15 residues. V was pared by 3 bases and J by 4 bases, with 4 bases of the junction left unmatched. For the CDR3, the DNA is TGTGCCAGCAGCTCGCGACTAGCGGGAGTAGAGACCCAGTACTTC. Amino acids: CASSSRLAGVETQYF.

The chain employs TRBV19 and TRBJ2-1, with TRBD1 as a possible D gene (7 bases). The V end was cut by 4 bases, the J end by 7 bases, with 20 bases between. The V gene's germline CDR1 is LNHDA and CDR2 SQIVND (reference sequence). The CDR3 runs 16 residues. CDR3 protein: CASSTDREVRINEQFF. DNA of the CDR3: TGTGCCAGTAGTACCGACAGGGAGGTACGGATTAATGAGCAGTTCTTC.

V usage is TRBV18 and J usage is TRBJ1-2; 10 bases fit TRBD1. Trimming cost V 5 bases and J 7 bases; bases outside gene matches: 4. The germline CDR1 and CDR2 sequences are KGHSH and LQKENI. The CDR3 sequence is 13 residues long. The CDR3 sequence: CASSIDRGRGYTF. The CDR3 DNA is TGTGCCAGCTCAATTGACAGGGGGCGTGGCTACACCTTC.

This chain uses TRBV6-2 or TRBV6-3 with TRBJ2-2; a weak D match, TRBD2 (6 bases). Germline assignment: CDR1 MNHEY and CDR2 SVGEGT. The CDR3 totals 14 residues. The germline V and J ends were trimmed by 6 bases and 1 base, with 9 bases remaining between them. As DNA, the CDR3 is TGTGCCAGCAGCCGGGACTGGAACACCGGGGAGCTGTTTTTT. The encoded protein is CASSRDWNTGELFF.

The V gene is TRBV7-9, the J gene TRBJ2-7; a weak D match, TRBD1 (6 bases). V was pared by 4 bases and J by 7 bases, with 20 bases between. Germline CDR1 and CDR2: SEHNR and FQNEAQ (reference sequence). CDR3 length: 15 residues. As DNA, the CDR3 is TGTGCCAGCAGCTCAGCCGGACAGTGGACGGGGGAGCAGTACTTC. Encoded protein: CASSSAGQWTGEQYF.

The chain couples TRBV20-1 to TRBJ2-1; D is unclear. There are 10 residues in the CDR3. V lost 3 bases and J lost 7, with 4 bases in between. Germline CDR1 reads DFQATT; CDR2 reads SNEGSKA (reference sequence). The CDR3 DNA is TGCAGTGCTAGTCGGAATGAGCAGTTCTTC. This sequence encodes CSASRNEQFF.

This chain links TRBV5-1 with TRBJ2-7; 9 nucleotides agree with TRBD1. The length of the CDR3 is 13 residues. The V and J ends lost 7 bases and 3 bases, in that order; junction bases with no gene match: 5. Germline lookup yields CDR1 SGHRS and CDR2 YFSETQ. CDR3 amino acids: CASGPGQGYEQYF. CDR3 coding DNA: TGCGCCAGCGGTCCGGGACAGGGCTACGAGCAGTACTTC.

The chain combines TRBV6-5 with TRBJ2-5; TRBD2 agrees at 11 bases. The germline V gene encodes CDR1 MNHEY and CDR2 SVGAGI. This CDR3 spans 15 amino acids. V lost 7 bases and J lost 0; bases outside the gene matches: 4. CDR3: CASKGLAANQETQYF. The CDR3 DNA is TGTGCCAGCAAGGGACTAGCGGCCAACCAAGAGACCCAGTACTTC.

The chain employs TRBV19 and TRBJ2-4; unclear D gene. Trimming took 5 bases from V and 0 from J, leaving 17 bases between them. This CDR3 has 17 amino acids. Germline CDR1 is LNHDA and CDR2 is SQIVND (reference sequence). The CDR3 sequence: CASSQVKGRQAKNIQYF. CDR3 coding DNA: TGTGCCAGTAGTCAGGTAAAAGGCAGACAAGCCAAAAACATTCAGTACTTC.